This TCR beta chain was found in a study of CD8+CD57+ T cells in acquired aplastic anemia. Turning to the study itself: DNA per sorted CD4+ or CD8+ sample ranged roughly 0.19 to 30 ug, averaging approximately 3.3 ug.

Study conclusions and caveats: Between patients and controls, CD8+ Simpson's diversity did not vary significantly.

Note on this clonotype: Antigen: not known.

Before being chosen for sequencing, patients had shown CD8+CD57+ cell expansion by flow cytometry. Every patient presented with severe acquired aplastic anemia. CDR1 is MGHDK, CDR2 SYGVNS, per germline. The V and J ends lost 4 bases and 7 bases, in that order; junction bases with no gene match: 9. The CDR3 covers 17 residues. CDR3 and TCR beta VDJ profiling relied on a genomic DNA template. Using its own MiXCR run on the reads, TCRdb lists one record per CDR3 protein. The table records roughly 220,000 distinct CDR3 sequences, 65% of them present only once. The sequenced sample consisted of sorted CD4+, CD8+, or CD8+CD57+ T cells (not recorded which) from PBMCs. This chain joins TRBV25-1 and TRBJ1-6; 11 nucleotides agree with TRBD1. The clonotype originates from a human donor with aplastic anemia. The CDR3, as DNA: TGTGCCAGCAGTGGTGGAAGGGGGACAGGGGGGAATTCACCCCTCCACTTT. Translating it yields CASSGGRGTGGNSPLHF.